This TCR beta chain stems from a study of control samples from healthy donors and cancer patients. Some clones are missing from TCRdb's copy, which holds only in-frame ones; the method was immunoSEQ multiplex PCR. The table shows over 100,000 clones, with roughly 90% occurring only once. V dropped 7 bases and J dropped 4 bases, with 31 bases sitting between them. Germline CDR1 reads SQVTM; CDR2 reads ANQGSEA. CDR3 length equals 18 residues. The receptor's source is a man in his forties in good health. V and J are TRBV29-1 and TRBJ1-1; D uncertain. Material for sequencing was blood. CDR3 sequence (DNA): TGCAGCGCCGAGGGCAGTGCGAGGAGGGATTTTAGAGTCACTGAAGCTTTCTTT. Translating it yields CSAEGSARRDFRVTEAFF.